The T cell receptor (beta chain) described here comes from a study of beta chain features in type 1 diabetes. Study findings and constraints: Fewer junction insertions and more nucleotide deletions appeared in type 1 diabetes patients. Patients and controls would share equally any PCR tilt toward shorter templates.

Every isolated RNA sample was fully reverse transcribed, so sequencing captured expressed TCRB transcripts. Profiled with immunoSEQ multiplex PCR; TCRdb holds only in-frame clones, not every one. The sample yields 120,000 to 150,000 clones, roughly 48% seen once. Germline V lookup: CDR1 SGHAT, CDR2 FQDESV (reference sequence). Trimming shortened V by 7 bases and J by 1 base, and 11 bases separated the two germline ends. The CDR3 covers 14 residues. Remarks on this clone: Its antigen is not known.

The chain uses TRBV11-1 and TRBJ2-1; D call uncertain. This clonotype was obtained from a man aged 18 to 30 in good health. The sample was Tregs from blood. The CDR3: CASTHSRSYNEQFF. The CDR3 DNA sequence: TGTGCCAGCACCCACAGTAGGTCCTACAATGAGCAGTTCTTC.